Listed below are T cell receptor beta chains from one sample, sequenced in a study of neurological immune-mediated disorders. TCRdb redid the calling of the 5' RACE reads with MiXCR, one entry per CDR3 protein. This table has fewer than 50,000 distinct CDR3 sequences, 11% appearing once. Sequenced material: PBMCs. These TCRs come from a man in his sixties with HTLV-1-associated myelopathy (HAM/TSP). The CDR3 runs from the conserved cysteine through the conserved F or W. A D gene is named only where the DNA matches it firmly. Size is stated as once, few, many or a size class.

size | J | V | D | CDR3 | DNA
many | TRBJ1-1 | TRBV18 | NA | CASSPPGQNEAFF | TGTGCCAGCTCACCACCCGGACAGAATGAAGCTTTCTTT
many | TRBJ1-5 | TRBV29-1 | NA | CSVSGQSSNQPQHF | TGCAGCGTTTCGGGACAAAGTAGCAATCAGCCCCAGCATTTT
many | TRBJ1-1 | TRBV7-3 | NA | CASSLTGGPGTEAFF | TGTGCCAGCAGCTTAACTGGGGGGCCGGGCACTGAAGCTTTCTTT
many | TRBJ1-1 | TRBV5-4 | TRBD1 | CASSHPETGSTEAFF | TGTGCCAGCAGCCACCCGGAGACAGGGTCCACTGAAGCTTTCTTT
many | TRBJ2-1 | TRBV7-2 | NA | CASSSQGGAYNEQFF | TGTGCCAGCAGCTCCCAGGGCGGGGCATACAATGAGCAGTTCTTC
many | TRBJ1-1 | TRBV12-3/TRBV12-4 | NA | CASSLGRVKGGNTEAFF | TGTGCCAGCAGTTTAGGGCGAGTCAAGGGGGGCAACACTGAAGCTTTCTTT
many | TRBJ1-4 | TRBV20-1 | TRBD1 | CSATGTGPTNEKLFF | TGCAGTGCTACCGGGACAGGACCAACTAATGAAAAACTGTTTTTT
many | TRBJ2-3 | TRBV9 | NA | CASSPQGLSTDTQYF | TGTGCCAGCAGCCCTCAGGGGTTATCCACAGATACGCAGTATTTT
many | TRBJ2-7 | TRBV7-2 | TRBD1 | CASSFRTGNLFAQYF | TGTGCCAGCAGCTTCAGGACAGGGAACCTTTTCGCGCAGTACTTC
many | TRBJ1-3 | TRBV7-9 | NA | CASSLETAGNTIYF | TGTGCCAGCAGCTTAGAAACAGCTGGAAACACCATATATTTT
many | TRBJ2-3 | TRBV20-1 | NA | CSARVWGREDTQYF | TGCAGTGCTAGAGTTTGGGGACGGGAAGATACGCAGTATTTT
many | TRBJ2-4 | TRBV5-1 | TRBD1 | CASSIAGGSGNIQYF | TGCGCCAGCAGCATCGCAGGGGGCTCGGGAAACATTCAGTACTTC
many | TRBJ2-5 | TRBV11-2 | TRBD2 | CGSSLVTRGLAGVETQYF | TGTGGCAGCAGCTTAGTTACTCGGGGACTAGCGGGAGTAGAGACCCAGTACTTC
many | TRBJ2-3 | TRBV20-1 | TRBD2 | CSARALAGGLMGQYF | TGCAGTGCTAGAGCTCTAGCGGGGGGGCTAATGGGGCAGTATTTT
many | TRBJ2-3 | TRBV7-2 | NA | CASSSFKDTQYF | TGTGCCAGCAGCTCTTTTAAGGATACGCAGTATTTT
many | TRBJ1-5 | TRBV9 | NA | CASSRRGGAQPQHF | TGTGCCAGCAGCCGACGGGGGGGCGCCCAGCCCCAGCATTTT
many | TRBJ2-1 | TRBV27 | TRBD2 | CASRVRAGVSHEQFF | TGTGCCAGCCGCGTGAGAGCGGGAGTATCACATGAGCAGTTCTTC
many | TRBJ1-1 | TRBV28 | NA | CASTPPGQSTEAFF | TGTGCCAGCACCCCCCCCGGGCAGAGCACTGAAGCTTTCTTT